A selection of T cell receptor beta chains follows, all from one sample in a study of control samples from healthy donors and cancer patients. Profiling relied on immunoSEQ multiplex PCR, and the TCRdb table lists in-frame clones only, not all of them. This sample yields over 120,000 clones, of which around 94% are seen a single time; approximately 14% belongs to the top ten. The source material was PBMCs. Every receptor here comes from a man aged 55 to 70 with colorectal cancer. CDR3s include the opening cysteine and the closing phenylalanine or tryptophan. The order of the fields is J gene, CDR3 length, V gene, clone size, D gene, CDR3 DNA, CDR3 protein. D genes are given only for firm matches. The size entry is marked missing in some rows and otherwise reads once, few, many or a size class.

>TRBJ2-7|14|TRBV5-1|.|TRBD2
TGCGCCAGCAGCCGGACTAGCGTCACCGACGAGCAGTACTTC
CASSRTSVTDEQYF
>TRBJ2-1|15|TRBV7-2|.|TRBD2
TGTGCCAGCAGCTTAGTTCGGGGGGCCTACAATGAGCAGTTCTTC
CASSLVRGAYNEQFF
>TRBJ1-1|14|TRBV6-2/TRBV6-3|.|.
TGTGCCAGCAGTTACCGGGGCATGAACACTGAAGCTTTCTTT
CASSYRGMNTEAFF
>TRBJ1-2|16|TRBV4-3|.|.
TGCGCCAGCAGCCAAGTGAGGGGGTCCACGCTTTATGGCTACACCTTC
CASSQVRGSTLYGYTF
>TRBJ1-5|16|TRBV24-1|.|TRBD1
TGTGCCACCAGTGATCTCGGACAGGTGAGCAATCAGCCCCAGCATTTT
CATSDLGQVSNQPQHF
>TRBJ2-3|15|TRBV5-1|.|TRBD2
TGCGCCAGCAGCAGGGCCGGGGGGTATCTGGATACGCAGTATTTT
CASSRAGGYLDTQYF
>TRBJ2-5|13|TRBV29-1|.|.
TGCAGCGTTCTGACAGGGAGGTCAGAGACCCAGTACTTC
CSVLTGRSETQYF
>TRBJ1-6|14|TRBV27|.|.
TGTGCCAGCAGAAATGACAGAAGAAATTCACCCCTCCACTTT
CASRNDRRNSPLHF
>TRBJ1-1|14|TRBV30|.|TRBD1
TGTGCCTGGCTAAAGACAGGGTTGAACACTGAAGCTTTCTTT
CAWLKTGLNTEAFF
>TRBJ2-5|14|TRBV2|.|.
TGTGCCAGCTATCCGGTCCGGGGGCTGGAGACCCAGTACTTC
CASYPVRGLETQYF
>TRBJ2-5|14|TRBV6-5|once|.
TGTGCCAGCAGTCCGACCGTCAACCAAGAGACCCAGTACTTC
CASSPTVNQETQYF
>TRBJ1-5|18|TRBV10-3|.|.
TGTGCCATCAAGGTGGAGGCTGTTCCATTATATAGCAATCAGCCCCAGCATTTT
CAIKVEAVPLYSNQPQHF
>TRBJ2-3|14|TRBV29-1|.|TRBD2
TGCAGCGCAGGGACTAGCGGGAGGGCAGATACGCAGTATTTT
CSAGTSGRADTQYF
>TRBJ1-5|16|TRBV5-5|.|.
TGTGCCAGCAGCTTGGACCCCGGGGGGTTAGGTCAGCCCCAGCATTTT
CASSLDPGGLGQPQHF
>TRBJ1-1|21|TRBV19|few|.
TGTGCCAGTAGTATCGTAAGGGGTCAGGGTACCTTAGCCCGACCGAACACTGAAGCTTTCTTT
CASSIVRGQGTLARPNTEAFF
>TRBJ1-6|13|TRBV6-1|.|.
TGTGCCAGCAGTGAAAACAGGAATTCACCCCTCCACTTT
CASSENRNSPLHF
>TRBJ2-1|16|TRBV19|.|.
TGTGCCAGTAGTATTGCCCATCGGGACACTTACAATGAGCAGTTCTTC
CASSIAHRDTYNEQFF
>TRBJ2-3|11|TRBV24-1|.|.
TGTGCCACCAGCGATATCGGTACGCAGTATTTT
CATSDIGTQYF
>TRBJ2-5|15|TRBV6-2/TRBV6-3|.|TRBD1
TGTGCCAGCAGTACAGAGGGGACAGGGGCGGAGACCCAGTACTTC
CASSTEGTGAETQYF
>TRBJ2-3|16|TRBV4-1|.|TRBD1
TGCGCCAGCAGCCAACGACCGGGACAGGACACAGATACGCAGTATTTT
CASSQRPGQDTDTQYF
>TRBJ2-5|14|TRBV18|.|.
TGTGCCAGCTCACCACCGCTAGAGGCTGAGACCCAGTACTTC
CASSPPLEAETQYF
>TRBJ1-5|15|TRBV19|.|.
TGTGCCAGTAGTACAATTGTGTATAGCAATCAGCCCCAGCATTTT
CASSTIVYSNQPQHF
>TRBJ1-1|13|TRBV29-1|few|.
TGCAGCGTTGAAGGGAGGGGAAGCACTGAAGCTTTCTTT
CSVEGRGSTEAFF
>TRBJ2-3|17|TRBV19|.|TRBD2
TGTGCCAGTTCGCCCCAACCGGGAGGGATTACCGGAGATACGCAGTATTTT
CASSPQPGGITGDTQYF
>TRBJ2-5|14|TRBV14|.|TRBD1
TGTGCCAGCAGCCGGTGGACAGGTCAAGAGACCCAGTACTTC
CASSRWTGQETQYF
>TRBJ2-1|18|TRBV5-1|.|TRBD2
TGCGCCAGCAGCCCCCATAGCGGGGGCGTTTCCTCCTACAATGAGCAGTTCTTC
CASSPHSGGVSSYNEQFF
>TRBJ2-7|11|TRBV5-6|once|.
TGTGCCAGCAGCTCCCTCTACGAGCAGTACTTC
CASSSLYEQYF
>TRBJ1-2|16|TRBV18|.|.
TGTGCCAGCTCACCAGGGGCCGGGACGTCGGCCTATGGCTACACCTTC
CASSPGAGTSAYGYTF
>TRBJ2-1|15|TRBV5-8|once|.
TGTGCCAGCAGCTTCGGGGGCTTCTCCTACAATGAGCAGTTCTTC
CASSFGGFSYNEQFF
>TRBJ2-3|16|TRBV6-2/TRBV6-3|.|TRBD2
TGTGCCAGCAGTTCTGTGTACGGGGGGGCCTCAGATACGCAGTATTTT
CASSSVYGGASDTQYF
>TRBJ2-7|15|TRBV18|.|TRBD2
TGTGCCAGCTCACCAGGGACTAGCGGGTTGTACGAGCAGTACTTC
CASSPGTSGLYEQYF
>TRBJ2-7|12|TRBV29-1|.|TRBD1
TGCAGCGTGGGGACAGGGGGCTACGAGCAGTACTTC
CSVGTGGYEQYF
>TRBJ1-2|13|TRBV12-3/TRBV12-4|.|TRBD1
TGTGCCAGCAGTCAACAGGGGGCGCTCGGCTACACCTTC
CASSQQGALGYTF
>TRBJ2-3|16|TRBV4-1|.|TRBD2
TGCGCCAGCAGCCAAGATGGGCGGGAGAGCACAGATACGCAGTATTTT
CASSQDGRESTDTQYF
>TRBJ2-7|17|TRBV3-1/TRBV3-2|.|TRBD2
TGTGCCAGCAGCCAAGATCTCCTCCGGGGGGTCTCCTACGAGCAGTACTTC
CASSQDLLRGVSYEQYF
>TRBJ2-7|11|TRBV12-5|.|.
TGTGCTAGTGGTTCGACCGGGGCAACGCACTTC
CASGSTGATHF
>TRBJ2-7|15|TRBV18|once|.
TGTGCCAGCCAAGGGACGGGGATCGATTCCTACGAGCAGTACTTC
CASQGTGIDSYEQYF
>TRBJ1-2|14|TRBV27|.|.
TGTGCCAGCAGTCCACTCTCCAAAGGGAATGGCTACACCTTC
CASSPLSKGNGYTF
>TRBJ1-2|11|TRBV12-3/TRBV12-4|.|.
TGTGCCAGCAGTCCTGACTATGGCTACACCTTC
CASSPDYGYTF
>TRBJ1-4|16|TRBV6-1|.|.
TGTGCCAGCAGTGAAGCGCTTAGGCGGCGCAATGAAAAACTGTTTTTT
CASSEALRRRNEKLFF
>TRBJ2-7|17|TRBV6-2/TRBV6-3|.|TRBD2
TGTGCCAGCAGTTCCTTTAGCGGGGACCCAAACACCTACGAGCAGTACTTC
CASSSFSGDPNTYEQYF
>TRBJ1-1|15|TRBV7-2|.|TRBD1
TGTGCCAGCAGCTTAGGTCCAGGGGGGGGCACTGAAGCTTTCTTT
CASSLGPGGGTEAFF